This is a list of T cell receptor beta chains from one sample in a study of blood T cell repertoires in COVID-19. This table comes from immunoSEQ multiplex PCR, and its TCRdb copy is limited to in-frame clones, with some not included. The table includes about 14,000 clones, approximately 80% detected once. What was sequenced was peripheral blood. Every receptor here comes from a woman in her forties or fifties with active or convalescent COVID-19. Both conserved end residues are part of each CDR3. A D gene is named only where the DNA matches it firmly. Clone size is given for some rows only: seen once, a few or many times, or a class if the clone is expanded.

d_gene: -
j_gene: TRBJ1-4
abundance: -
v_gene: TRBV28
CDR3aa: CASEAGSEDEKLFF
CDR3nt: TGTGCCAGCGAAGCGGGCTCGGAGGATGAAAAACTGTTTTTT

d_gene: TRBD2
j_gene: TRBJ2-1
abundance: -
v_gene: TRBV5-1
CDR3aa: CASSFTSVGTNEQFF
CDR3nt: TGCGCCAGCAGCTTCACTAGCGTTGGTACCAATGAGCAGTTCTTC

d_gene: -
j_gene: TRBJ1-2
abundance: -
v_gene: TRBV27
CDR3aa: CASSEQGSYGYTF
CDR3nt: TGTGCCAGCAGTGAACAGGGTAGCTATGGCTACACCTTC

d_gene: -
j_gene: TRBJ2-1
abundance: -
v_gene: TRBV10-3
CDR3aa: CAISGEGAVSYNEQFF
CDR3nt: TGTGCCATCAGTGGAGAAGGGGCAGTTTCCTACAATGAGCAGTTCTTC

d_gene: -
j_gene: TRBJ1-6
abundance: -
v_gene: TRBV6-4
CDR3aa: CASSEPGGGPLHF
CDR3nt: TGTGCCAGCAGTGAACCGGGGGGAGGGCCCCTCCACTTT

d_gene: -
j_gene: TRBJ2-5
abundance: -
v_gene: TRBV27
CDR3aa: CASSYTLGSWGGVQYF
CDR3nt: TGTGCCAGCAGCTACACACTGGGCAGCTGGGGGGGCGTCCAGTACTTC

d_gene: TRBD2
j_gene: TRBJ2-5
abundance: -
v_gene: TRBV7-9
CDR3aa: CASSSTRLARETQYF
CDR3nt: TGTGCCAGCAGCTCGACAAGACTAGCCCGAGAGACCCAGTACTTC

d_gene: -
j_gene: TRBJ1-1
abundance: -
v_gene: TRBV27
CDR3aa: CASSLSNGRTEAFF
CDR3nt: TGTGCCAGCAGTTTATCGAATGGGAGGACTGAAGCTTTCTTT

d_gene: -
j_gene: TRBJ1-2
abundance: -
v_gene: TRBV4-2
CDR3aa: CASSQGGLRDTWRYGYTF
CDR3nt: TGTGCCAGCAGCCAAGGGGGGCTCCGGGACACGTGGCGCTATGGCTACACCTTC

d_gene: -
j_gene: TRBJ1-1
abundance: -
v_gene: TRBV11-2
CDR3aa: CASSPGGKFTEAFF
CDR3nt: TGTGCCAGCAGCCCAGGAGGCAAATTCACTGAAGCTTTCTTT

d_gene: -
j_gene: TRBJ1-6
abundance: -
v_gene: TRBV6-1
CDR3aa: CASSEGQAISYNSPLHF
CDR3nt: TGTGCCAGCAGTGAAGGACAGGCCATCTCCTATAATTCACCCCTCCACTTT

d_gene: TRBD2
j_gene: TRBJ2-5
abundance: -
v_gene: TRBV7-3
CDR3aa: CASSEVAGGLETQYF
CDR3nt: TGTGCCAGCAGCGAAGTAGCGGGGGGGCTTGAGACCCAGTACTTC

d_gene: -
j_gene: TRBJ2-3
abundance: -
v_gene: TRBV9
CDR3aa: CASTMGRVYTDTQYF
CDR3nt: TGTGCCAGCACCATGGGCAGGGTGTACACAGATACGCAGTATTTT

d_gene: -
j_gene: TRBJ2-3
abundance: -
v_gene: TRBV21-1
CDR3aa: CASSKVGQRSLPF
CDR3nt: TGTGCCAGCAGCAAGGTAGGCCAGCGGTCTCTTCCTTTT

d_gene: TRBD2
j_gene: TRBJ2-3
abundance: -
v_gene: TRBV27
CDR3aa: CATGLAASTDTQYF
CDR3nt: TGTGCCACCGGACTAGCGGCCAGCACAGATACGCAGTATTTT

d_gene: TRBD1
j_gene: TRBJ1-2
abundance: -
v_gene: TRBV29-1
CDR3aa: CSVDTGGMDGYTF
CDR3nt: TGCAGCGTTGACACAGGGGGAATGGATGGCTACACCTTC

d_gene: -
j_gene: TRBJ1-1
abundance: -
v_gene: TRBV7-9
CDR3aa: CASREGTEAFF
CDR3nt: TGTGCCAGCAGAGAGGGCACTGAAGCTTTCTTT

d_gene: TRBD1
j_gene: TRBJ2-7
abundance: -
v_gene: TRBV19
CDR3aa: CASSRDRVYEQYF
CDR3nt: TGTGCCAGTAGTCGGGACAGGGTCTACGAGCAGTACTTC

d_gene: TRBD1
j_gene: TRBJ1-5
abundance: few
v_gene: TRBV29-1
CDR3aa: CSAGQGLNQPQHF
CDR3nt: TGCAGCGCCGGACAGGGGCTCAATCAGCCCCAGCATTTT

d_gene: TRBD1
j_gene: TRBJ2-5
abundance: -
v_gene: TRBV19
CDR3aa: CASTPGQGVETQYF
CDR3nt: TGTGCCAGTACCCCGGGACAGGGGGTTGAGACCCAGTACTTC

d_gene: -
j_gene: TRBJ2-4
abundance: -
v_gene: TRBV5-8
CDR3aa: CASSLLLAKNIQYF
CDR3nt: TGTGCCAGCAGCTTGCTGTTAGCCAAAAACATTCAGTACTTC

d_gene: -
j_gene: TRBJ2-2
abundance: once
v_gene: TRBV5-4
CDR3aa: CASSEQAAYRTGELFF
CDR3nt: TGTGCCAGCAGCGAACAAGCGGCTTATAGGACCGGGGAGCTGTTTTTT

d_gene: -
j_gene: TRBJ2-7
abundance: -
v_gene: TRBV19
CDR3aa: CASSLDSLGSYEQYF
CDR3nt: TGTGCCAGTAGTTTGGACAGTTTGGGGTCCTACGAGCAGTACTTC

d_gene: -
j_gene: TRBJ2-3
abundance: -
v_gene: TRBV7-2
CDR3aa: CASSLAALGVGRNTQYF
CDR3nt: TGTGCCAGCAGCTTAGCGGCCCTAGGCGTGGGTCGGAATACGCAGTATTTT

d_gene: -
j_gene: TRBJ2-1
abundance: -
v_gene: TRBV2
CDR3aa: CARMRADYNEQFF
CDR3nt: TGTGCCAGGATGAGGGCAGACTACAATGAGCAGTTCTTC

d_gene: TRBD1
j_gene: TRBJ1-6
abundance: once
v_gene: TRBV5-1
CDR3aa: CASSWDRGGSPLHF
CDR3nt: TGCGCCAGCAGCTGGGACAGGGGCGGCTCACCCCTCCACTTT

d_gene: -
j_gene: TRBJ1-6
abundance: -
v_gene: TRBV27
CDR3aa: CASSLHRDRDSPLHF
CDR3nt: TGTGCCAGCAGTCTTCACCGGGATCGTGACTCACCCCTCCACTTT

d_gene: -
j_gene: TRBJ2-1
abundance: once
v_gene: TRBV18
CDR3aa: CASSPPSIRYNEQFF
CDR3nt: TGTGCCAGCTCACCACCTAGCATCCGATACAATGAGCAGTTCTTC